The 11 T cell receptor beta chains below were found in one sample sequenced in a study of control samples from healthy donors and cancer patients. The table came from immunoSEQ multiplex PCR; TCRdb's copy has only in-frame clones and leaves some out. The sample yields about 43,000 clones, approximately 94% seen once. Sequenced: blood. The receptors were gathered from a man in his sixties in good health.

In this sample, this clone turned up once. The chain uses TRBV30 and TRBJ1-3; a weak D match, TRBD1 (5 bases). The germline CDR1 and CDR2 sequences are GTSNPN and SVGIG (reference sequence). The V end lost 2 bases, the J end lost 2 bases, and 13 bases lay between the germline ends. The length of the CDR3 is 15 residues. Here the CDR3 reads CAWSPGAGPGNTIYF. The DNA of the CDR3 is TGTGCCTGGAGTCCCGGGGCAGGGCCTGGAAACACCATATATTTT.

V and J are TRBV19 and TRBJ1-3; 7 positions match TRBD1. The junction had 9 bases not matched to a gene; V was cut back by 6 bases and J by 1 base. The CDR3 runs 16 residues. Germline lookup yields CDR1 LNHDA and CDR2 SQIVND (reference sequence). Here the CDR3 DNA reads TGTGCCAGTAGCCGAGGACAGGCCCGATCTGGAAACACCATATATTTT. Its protein is CASSRGQARSGNTIYF.

This sequence joins TRBV19 and TRBJ2-5, with D tentatively TRBD1 (5 bases). CDR1 LNHDA and CDR2 SQIVND come from the germline V gene (reference sequence). Trimming left V 7 bases short and J 5 bases short, with 20 bases between. This CDR3 region has 15 residues. In nucleotides, the CDR3 is TGTGCCAGTACCCTCGGCAGGGCTATAGGGGAGACCCAGTACTTC. It yields the protein CASTLGRAIGETQYF.

The chain is built from TRBV28 and TRBJ2-1; D remains unclear. Germline V CDR1 and CDR2: MDHEN, SYDVKM. The CDR3 is made up of 13 amino acids. V was clipped by 7 bases and J by 5 bases, with 12 bases between them. The CDR3 here is CASTIDTDNEQFF. For the CDR3, the DNA is TGTGCCAGCACCATTGACACTGACAATGAGCAGTTCTTC.

For the CDR3, the DNA is TGTGCCAGCAGCTCTCCCCAGACATCAGCCAAAAACATTCAGTACTTC. Its protein is CASSSPQTSAKNIQYF. This rearrangement joins TRBV11-3 to TRBJ2-4, with D hard to call. V lost 4 bases, J lost 0 bases, and 13 bases lay in between. Germline CDR1 is SGHNT and CDR2 is YENEEA. This CDR3 region has 16 residues.

This chain connects TRBV9 to TRBJ2-3; D is unclear. Trimming cost V 3 bases and J 0 bases, with 8 bases left between them. The CDR3 spans 14 residues. The V gene's germline CDR1 is SGDLS and CDR2 YYNGEE. The CDR3 sequence is CASSGPQSTDTQYF. The CDR3 region has the DNA TGTGCCAGCAGCGGACCACAGAGCACAGATACGCAGTATTTT.

In its sample, this clone was seen a few times. The chain recombines TRBV7-9 with TRBJ1-2; D is ambiguous. This CDR3 has 12 amino acids. Looked up from germline, CDR1 is SEHNR and CDR2 is FQNEAQ (reference sequence). The V end was cut by 1 base, the J end by 6 bases, with 6 bases between. The CDR3 DNA is TGTGCCAGCAGCTTAGAGTGGGATGGCTACACCTTC. Translated: CASSLEWDGYTF.

This rearrangement joins TRBV18 to TRBJ1-3, with 7 bases lining up with TRBD1. The V segment lost 1 base and the J segment 3 bases; nucleotides outside the gene matches: 6. The CDR3 extends over 16 amino acids. Germline CDR1 and CDR2: KGHSH and LQKENI. CDR3 nucleotide sequence: TGTGCCAGCTCACCACTGACAGGGCAAAATGGAAACACCATATATTTT. This translates into CASSPLTGQNGNTIYF.

This clone was seen a few times. This chain connects TRBV7-2 to TRBJ1-2; TRBD1 might be the D (6 bases). V was pared by 1 base and J by 4 bases, with 10 bases between. The length of the CDR3 is 14 residues. Germline assignment: CDR1 SGHTA and CDR2 FQGNSA. Written as DNA, the CDR3 is TGTGCCAGCAGCTTAGGGGGCAGGGGCTATGGCTACACCTTC. Translation gives CASSLGGRGYGYTF.

The CDR3 loop is CSVELGGRTGGDEQYF. CDR3 nucleotides: TGCAGCGTTGAGTTGGGAGGGAGAACAGGGGGCGACGAGCAGTACTTC. The chain is built from TRBV29-1 and TRBJ2-7; 9 nucleotides agree with TRBD1. The V segment lost 3 bases and the J segment 5 bases; nucleotides outside the gene matches: 14. Germline V gene lookup returns CDR1 SQVTM and CDR2 ANQGSEA. This CDR3 comprises 16 residues.

The chain recombines TRBV6-1 with TRBJ2-7; D is ambiguous. Germline loops: CDR1 MNHNS, CDR2 SASEGT. The CDR3 is 11 amino acids. Trimming took 1 base from V and 9 from J, leaving 7 bases between them. In nucleotides, the CDR3 is TGTGCCAGCAGTGAAGGAACGGGGCAGTACTTC. The encoded protein is CASSEGTGQYF.